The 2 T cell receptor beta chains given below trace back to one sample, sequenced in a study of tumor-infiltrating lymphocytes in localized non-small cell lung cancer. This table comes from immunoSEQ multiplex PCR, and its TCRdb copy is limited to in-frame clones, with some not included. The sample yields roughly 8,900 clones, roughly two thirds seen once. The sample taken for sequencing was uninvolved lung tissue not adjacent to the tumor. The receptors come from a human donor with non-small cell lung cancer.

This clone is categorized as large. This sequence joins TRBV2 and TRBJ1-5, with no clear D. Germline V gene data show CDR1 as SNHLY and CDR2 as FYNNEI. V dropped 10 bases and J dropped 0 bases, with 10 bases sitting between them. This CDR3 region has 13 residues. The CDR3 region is CATRRDSNQPQHF. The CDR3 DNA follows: TGTGCCACGAGACGGGATAGCAATCAGCCCCAGCATTTT.

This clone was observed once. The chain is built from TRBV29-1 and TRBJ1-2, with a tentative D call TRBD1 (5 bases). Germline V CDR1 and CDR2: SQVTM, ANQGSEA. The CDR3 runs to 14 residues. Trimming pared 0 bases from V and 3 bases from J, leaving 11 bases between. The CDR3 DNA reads TGCAGCGTTGAAGAGGAGGAGGGGTACTATGGCTACACCTTC. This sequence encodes CSVEEEEGYYGYTF. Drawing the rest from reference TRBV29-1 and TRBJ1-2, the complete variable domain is SAVISQKPSRDICQRGTSLTIQCQVDSQVTMMFWYRQQPGQSLTLIATANQGSEATYESGFVIDKFPISRPNLTFSTLTVSNMSPEDSSIYLCSVEEEEGYYGYTFGSGTRLTVV.